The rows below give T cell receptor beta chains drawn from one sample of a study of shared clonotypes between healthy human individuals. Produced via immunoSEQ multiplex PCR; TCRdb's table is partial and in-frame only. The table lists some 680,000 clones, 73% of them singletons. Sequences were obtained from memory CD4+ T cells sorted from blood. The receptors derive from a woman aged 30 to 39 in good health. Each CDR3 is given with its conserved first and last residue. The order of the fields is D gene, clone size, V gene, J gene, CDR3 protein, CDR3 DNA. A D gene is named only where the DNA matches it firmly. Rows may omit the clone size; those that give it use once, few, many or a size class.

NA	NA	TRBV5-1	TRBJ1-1	CASSSTPVNTEAFF	TGCGCCAGCAGCTCAACCCCGGTAAACACTGAAGCTTTCTTT
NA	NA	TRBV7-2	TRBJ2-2	CASTFPGITGELFF	TGTGCCAGCACCTTTCCCGGGATAACCGGGGAGCTGTTTTTT
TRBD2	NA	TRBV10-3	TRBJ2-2	CAIPGTSGMGTGELFF	TGTGCCATCCCCGGGACTAGCGGGATGGGCACCGGGGAGCTGTTTTTT
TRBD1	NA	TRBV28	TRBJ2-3	CASSIQTGFSADTQYF	TGTGCCAGCAGTATCCAGACAGGGTTTAGTGCAGATACGCAGTATTTT
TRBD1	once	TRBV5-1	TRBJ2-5	CASSQGTGLSQYF	TGCGCCAGCAGCCAGGGGACAGGGTTGTCCCAGTACTTC
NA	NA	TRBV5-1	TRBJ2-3	CASHRAGHTDTQYF	TGCGCCTCCCACCGGGCGGGACACACAGATACGCAGTATTTT
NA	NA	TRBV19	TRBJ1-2	CASSMSYPYLFGYTF	TGTGCCAGTAGTATGTCCTATCCCTATTTATTCGGCTACACCTTC
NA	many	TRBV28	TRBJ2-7	CASIPLGSESYEQYF	TGTGCCAGCATCCCTCTGGGGTCGGAATCCTACGAGCAGTACTTC
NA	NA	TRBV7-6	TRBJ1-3	CASSPGTVGNTIYF	TGTGCCAGCAGCCCCGGGACGGTTGGAAACACCATATATTTT
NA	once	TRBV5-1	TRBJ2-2	CASSLNGQFLSGELFF	TGCGCCAGCAGCTTGAATGGGCAATTTCTTTCCGGGGAGCTGTTTTTT
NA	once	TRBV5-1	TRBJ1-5	CASSLDGLINQPQHF	TGCGCCAGCAGCCTAGACGGATTAATCAATCAGCCCCAGCATTTT
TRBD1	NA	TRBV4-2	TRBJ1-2	CASSQEGTGGGYTF	TGTGCCAGCAGCCAAGAAGGGACAGGAGGTGGCTACACCTTC
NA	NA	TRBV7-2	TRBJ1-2	CASSFDSNYGYTF	TGTGCCAGCAGTTTCGACAGCAACTATGGCTACACCTTC
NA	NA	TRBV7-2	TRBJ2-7	CASSLVSGVISYEQYF	TGTGCCAGCAGCTTAGTGTCCGGGGTCATCTCCTACGAGCAGTACTTC
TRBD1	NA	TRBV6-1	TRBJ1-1	CAGRGQLNTEAFF	TGTGCCGGCCGGGGACAGCTGAACACTGAAGCTTTCTTT
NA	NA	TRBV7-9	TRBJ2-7	CASSPTVIYEQYF	TGTGCCAGCAGCCCGACAGTCATATACGAGCAGTACTTC
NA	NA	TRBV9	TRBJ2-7	CASSLGGGGGYEQYF	TGTGCCAGCAGCCTGGGTGGAGGAGGGGGCTACGAGCAGTACTTC
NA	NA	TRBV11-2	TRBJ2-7	CASSLSSQVTAYEQYF	TGTGCCAGCAGCTTGAGTTCGCAGGTTACCGCCTACGAGCAGTACTTC
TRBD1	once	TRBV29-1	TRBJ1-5	CSVAGTAGQPQHF	TGCAGCGTAGCCGGGACAGCGGGACAGCCCCAGCATTTT
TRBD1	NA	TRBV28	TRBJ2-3	CASRVLGQGARDTQYF	TGTGCCAGCAGAGTGCTCGGACAGGGGGCGAGAGATACGCAGTATTTT
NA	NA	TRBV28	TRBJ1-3	CASSWGVGNTIYF	TGTGCCAGCAGTTGGGGGGTTGGAAACACCATATATTTT
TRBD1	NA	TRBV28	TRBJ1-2	CASSYRDSILYGYTF	TGTGCCAGCAGTTATCGGGACAGTATACTCTATGGCTACACCTTC
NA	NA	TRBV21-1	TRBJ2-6	CASSTAGANVLTF	TGTGCCAGCAGCACGGCTGGGGCCAACGTCCTGACTTTC
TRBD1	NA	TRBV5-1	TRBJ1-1	CASSLTGVGNTEAFF	TGCGCCAGCAGCCTTACAGGGGTCGGGAACACTGAAGCTTTCTTT
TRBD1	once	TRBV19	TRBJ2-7	CASSSGQGVNEQYF	TGTGCCAGTAGTTCTGGGCAGGGGGTCAACGAGCAGTACTTC
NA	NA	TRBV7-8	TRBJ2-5	CASSSRTGGETQYF	TGTGCCAGCAGCTCTAGGACCGGCGGGGAGACCCAGTACTTC
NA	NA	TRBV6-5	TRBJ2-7	CASSYYPARSYEQYF	TGTGCCAGCAGTTACTATCCCGCCAGATCCTACGAGCAGTACTTC
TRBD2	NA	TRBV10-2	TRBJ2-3	CASRQGLAPRTDTQYF	TGCGCCAGCAGACAGGGACTAGCCCCTAGGACAGATACGCAGTATTTT
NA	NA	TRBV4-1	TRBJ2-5	CASSQDGQTQYF	TGCGCCAGCAGCCAAGATGGGCAGACCCAGTACTTC
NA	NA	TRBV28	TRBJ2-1	CASSLQDPFNEQFF	TGTGCCAGCAGTCTCCAGGACCCATTCAATGAGCAGTTCTTC
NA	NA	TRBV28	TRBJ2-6	CASSLSGVTNVLTF	TGTGCCAGCAGTTTATCGGGGGTGACCAACGTCCTGACTTTC
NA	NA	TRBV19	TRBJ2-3	CASSTGATRTDTQYF	TGTGCCAGTAGTACAGGGGCTACCCGGACAGATACGCAGTATTTT
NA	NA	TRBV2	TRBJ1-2	CASSGSGYGYTF	TGTGCCAGCAGTGGGTCAGGCTATGGCTACACCTTC
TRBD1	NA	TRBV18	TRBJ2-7	CASSPAGTGDHEQYF	TGTGCCAGCTCTCCTGCCGGGACAGGGGACCACGAGCAGTACTTC
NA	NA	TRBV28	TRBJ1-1	CASTPRGTEAFF	TGTGCCAGCACCCCTCGAGGCACTGAAGCTTTCTTT
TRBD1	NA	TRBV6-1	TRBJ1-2	CASSSGTGGSTGYTF	TGTGCCAGCAGTTCCGGGACAGGGGGGTCCACCGGCTACACCTTC
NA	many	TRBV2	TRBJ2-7	CASSLARREEQYF	TGTGCCAGCAGCCTTGCCCGAAGGGAGGAGCAGTACTTC
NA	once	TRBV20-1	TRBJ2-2	CSARLNGELFF	TGCAGTGCTAGATTGAACGGGGAGCTGTTTTTT
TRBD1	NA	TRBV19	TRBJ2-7	CASSNPGQKPEQYF	TGTGCCAGTAGTAACCCGGGACAGAAGCCCGAGCAGTACTTC
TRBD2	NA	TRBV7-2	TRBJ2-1	CASSFTSGAYNEQFF	TGTGCCAGCAGCTTCACTAGCGGGGCTTACAATGAGCAGTTCTTC
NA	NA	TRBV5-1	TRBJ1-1	CASSLGREFEAFF	TGCGCCAGCAGCTTGGGAAGGGAATTTGAAGCTTTCTTT
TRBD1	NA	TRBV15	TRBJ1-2	CATSNRGGYTF	TGTGCCACCAGCAACAGGGGTGGCTACACCTTC
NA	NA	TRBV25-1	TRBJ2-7	CASSEYRGRGRNEQYF	TGTGCCAGCAGTGAATATAGAGGCAGGGGCCGAAACGAGCAGTACTTC
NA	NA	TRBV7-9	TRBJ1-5	CASSFSGGNQPQHF	TGTGCCAGCAGCTTTAGTGGAGGCAATCAGCCCCAGCATTTT
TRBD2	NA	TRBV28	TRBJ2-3	CASTKLGGGYTDTQYF	TGTGCCAGCACCAAACTCGGGGGGGGCTACACAGATACGCAGTATTTT
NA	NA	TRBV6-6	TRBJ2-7	CASSYKDIYYEQYF	TGTGCCAGCAGTTACAAGGACATTTACTACGAGCAGTACTTC
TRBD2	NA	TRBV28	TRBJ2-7	CASSPSRTSGRARLYHEQYF	TGTGCCAGCAGTCCCTCCCGGACTAGCGGGAGGGCCCGGTTGTACCACGAGCAGTACTTC
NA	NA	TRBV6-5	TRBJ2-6	CASSYVGGDGANVLTF	TGTGCCAGCAGTTACGTGGGGGGAGATGGGGCCAACGTCCTGACTTTC
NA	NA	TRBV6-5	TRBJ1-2	CASSSTLDRQWGYTF	TGTGCCAGCAGTTCGACTTTAGACAGGCAGTGGGGCTACACCTTC
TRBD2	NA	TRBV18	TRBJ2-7	CASSPQRETSYEQYF	TGTGCCAGCTCACCACAGCGGGAGACCTCCTACGAGCAGTACTTC
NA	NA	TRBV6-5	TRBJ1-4	CASSSTFAGVSEKLFF	TGTGCCAGCAGTTCCACTTTCGCAGGCGTTAGTGAAAAACTGTTTTTT
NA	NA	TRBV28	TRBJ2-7	CASSLSAGVGEQYF	TGTGCCAGCAGTTTAAGCGCAGGGGTGGGCGAGCAGTACTTC
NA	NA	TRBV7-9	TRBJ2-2	CASRTDGTGELFF	TGTGCCAGCAGAACGGACGGGACCGGGGAGCTGTTTTTT